The 9 T cell receptor beta chains listed next were all sequenced from one sample in a study of beta chain features in type 1 diabetes. Reverse transcribing all isolated RNA meant expressed TCRB transcripts were sequenced. Profiled with immunoSEQ multiplex PCR; TCRdb holds only in-frame clones, not every one. Of hundreds of thousands of clones listed, 15% to 18% were seen once; the top ten hold approximately 0.093%. The material sequenced was naive CD4+ T cells from blood. The receptors were gathered from a man aged 18 to 30 in good health.

The V call is TRBV9, the J call TRBJ1-1, with a possible D match to TRBD1 (5 bases). This CDR3 has 16 residues. Trimming took off 3 bases at V and 1 base at J, with 16 bases between the two ends. Germline V CDR1 and CDR2: SGDLS, YYNGEE. DNA of the CDR3: TGTGCCAGCAGCGCCCCCCTAGGCGGGGCGAACACTGAAGCTTTCTTT. Amino acids: CASSAPLGGANTEAFF.

The chain has TRBV27 and TRBJ2-3, with D tentatively TRBD2 (6 bases). CDR1 and CDR2 (germline): MNHEY, SMNVEV (reference sequence). Trimming removed 8 bases at V and 2 bases at J, with 14 bases between. The CDR3 has 14 residues. In DNA form, the CDR3 reads TGTGCCAGCGGATTAGGACTACCCACAGATACGCAGTATTTT. This encodes CASGLGLPTDTQYF.

This clone has a handful of counts. The chain is built from TRBV9 and TRBJ1-1; TRBD1 is a possible D gene (5 bases). CDR3 length: 14 residues. V gave up 0 bases and J gave up 4 bases, with 10 bases separating them. CDR1 is SGDLS and CDR2 is YYNGEE in the germline V gene. CDR3 sequence reads: CASSVGRAGTEAFF. The CDR3 coding sequence is TGTGCCAGCAGCGTAGGCAGGGCCGGCACTGAAGCTTTCTTT.

This sequence joins TRBV5-1 and TRBJ1-2, with D uncertain. Trimming pared 0 bases from V and 10 bases from J, leaving 10 bases between. Per germline, CDR1 SGHRS and CDR2 YFSETQ. This CDR3 region has 12 residues. The CDR3 nucleotides are TGCGCCAGCAGCTTGGGTTCGGACCTCTACACCTTC. As protein: CASSLGSDLYTF.

V gene TRBV28 combines with J gene TRBJ2-7; 8 bases match TRBD2. There are 16 residues in the CDR3. J was trimmed by 0 bases and V by 4 bases; bases with no gene match: 8. CDR1 and CDR2 from the germline V gene are MDHEN and SYDVKM. This CDR3 is CASSSPGGYTSYEQYF. DNA for the CDR3: TGTGCCAGCAGTTCCCCGGGAGGGTACACCTCCTACGAGCAGTACTTC.

The chain joins TRBV5-4 to TRBJ2-5, with 11 bases that match TRBD2. V dropped 4 bases and J dropped 4; count of bases not matched to a gene: 9. The CDR3 length is 16 residues. Per germline, CDR1 SGHNT and CDR2 YYREEE (reference sequence). The CDR3 spells CASSVGTSGRVETQYF. In nucleotides, the CDR3 is TGTGCCAGCAGCGTTGGGACTAGCGGTCGGGTAGAGACCCAGTACTTC.

V usage is TRBV18 and J usage is TRBJ1-1; D is unclear. Germline lookup yields CDR1 KGHSH and CDR2 LQKENI. The CDR3 covers 15 residues. V lost 2 bases to trimming and J lost 1 base, with 11 bases between them. CDR3: CASSPMTYPNTEAFF. The CDR3 DNA sequence: TGTGCCAGCTCACCAATGACATACCCGAACACTGAAGCTTTCTTT.

Concerning this clone: One end of the junction fails to match germline, which may point to a read error. The J gene is TRBJ2-1, the V gene TRBV5-1, with 12 bases lining up with TRBD2. CDR3 length equals 14 residues. CDR1 and CDR2 (germline): SGHRS, YFSETQ. Here the CDR3 DNA reads TGCGCCAGCAGTAGACTAGCGGGAGCCAATGAACAGTTCTTC. Translation gives CASSRLAGANEQFF.

This clone occurred a few times. V gene TRBV25-1 combines with J gene TRBJ2-1, with D perhaps matching TRBD1 or TRBD2 (5 bases each). The CDR3 sequence is 15 residues long. V was trimmed by 1 base and J by 5 bases, leaving 12 bases between them. The V gene's germline CDR1 is MGHDK and CDR2 SYGVNS. CDR3 amino acids: CASSESLRGDNEQFF. The CDR3 coding sequence is TGTGCCAGCAGTGAATCCCTAAGGGGAGACAATGAGCAGTTCTTC.